This T cell receptor (beta chain) was sequenced in a study of Ad26.COV2.S vaccination and SARS-CoV-2 variants. As for treatment: roughly 18 received Ad26.COV2.S at low or high dose, single or two shots; roughly five received placebo; per-sample allocation not given. Sampling was done on day 63 after the first vaccine or placebo injection. Losses at the gene ends were 0 bases for V and 2 bases for J; bases not matched to a gene: 8. The germline gives CDR1 MGHRA, CDR2 YSYEKL. CDR3 length equals 19 residues. Some clones are missing from TCRdb's copy, which holds only in-frame ones; the method was immunoSEQ multiplex PCR. The repertoire has nearly 400,000 clones, over 75% of them found once; the top ten carry 1.5% to 2%.

This TCR came from a person aged 18-65 years who received the Ad26.COV2.S COVID-19 vaccine or a placebo. J is TRBJ2-5 and V is TRBV4-1; the match to TRBD2 covers 14 bases. The specimen comprised peripheral blood, sampled in a trial of Ad26.COV2.S vaccine versus placebo. CDR3 in amino acids: CASSQDRGLAGVRQETQYF. The CDR3 DNA reads TGCGCCAGCAGCCAAGATCGGGGACTAGCGGGAGTGCGGCAAGAGACCCAGTACTTC.